The 21 T cell receptor beta chains listed next were all sequenced from one sample in a study of cytomegalovirus exposure and HLA in healthy donors. The PCR used 60 Vbeta and 13 Jbeta primers. Profiled with immunoSEQ multiplex PCR; TCRdb holds only in-frame clones, not every one. In the table there are about 80,000 clones, 80% of which are singletons. Material: PBMCs. These receptors were collected from a woman in her fifties or sixties in good health and CMV-seropositive.

This CDR3 reads CASSPLGLAERETQYF. The CDR3 DNA follows: TGTGCCAGCTCACCGCTCGGACTAGCGGAAAGAGAGACCCAGTACTTC. The rearrangement uses TRBV18 and TRBJ2-5; 10 nucleotides agree with TRBD2. CDR1 is KGHSH, CDR2 LQKENI, per germline. The V and J ends lost 3 bases and 4 bases, in that order; junction bases with no gene match: 8. This CDR3 contains 16 residues.

The rearrangement joins TRBV19 to TRBJ1-3; no firm D call. The germline gives CDR1 LNHDA, CDR2 SQIVND (reference sequence). The V end lost 3 bases, the J end lost 1 base, and 19 bases lay between the germline ends. The CDR3 is 18 amino acids. In DNA, the CDR3 is TGTGCCAGTAGTATGTCTTTAGTGAGTGAAGTATCTGGAAACACCATATATTTT. This codes for CASSMSLVSEVSGNTIYF. The whole variable domain, filled in from reference TRBV19 and TRBJ1-3, reads DGGITQSPKYLFRKEGQNVTLSCEQNLNHDAMYWYRQDPGQGLRLIYYSQIVNDFQKGDIAEGYSVSREKKESFPLTVTSAQKNPTAFYLCASSMSLVSEVSGNTIYFGEGSWLTVV.

J is TRBJ2-3 and V is TRBV5-8; no definite D call. The germline V gene encodes CDR1 SGHTS and CDR2 YDEGEE. The CDR3 extends over 16 amino acids. Trimming removed 0 bases at V and 0 bases at J, with 11 bases between. DNA of the CDR3: TGTGCCAGCAGCTTGGATATCGTCTCTAGCACAGATACGCAGTATTTT. Encoded protein: CASSLDIVSSTDTQYF.

CDR3 bases: TGTGCCAGCAGCTTTAACCCAGCGGGCTTGAACACCGGGGAGCTGTTTTTT. The encoded protein is CASSFNPAGLNTGELFF. The chain uses TRBV11-3 and TRBJ2-2; weak D call: TRBD2 (6 bases). CDR3 length: 17 amino acids. The germline V and J ends were trimmed by 3 bases and 1 base, with 15 bases remaining between them. Germline V gene data show CDR1 as SGHNT and CDR2 as YENEEA.

This clone came up a few times. The chain links TRBV5-5 to TRBJ1-3, with unresolved D. Germline assignment: CDR1 SGHKS and CDR2 YYEKEE (reference sequence). Trimming removed 0 bases at V and 0 bases at J, with 13 bases between. The CDR3 has 17 residues. The CDR3 here is CASSLGLTSNSGNTIYF. As DNA, the CDR3 is TGTGCCAGCAGCTTGGGTCTGACATCTAACTCTGGAAACACCATATATTTT.

This clone was observed a few times. The DNA for the CDR3 is TGTGCCAGCAGCGTCGCAGGAGGTGGAGGCTACACCTTC. This gives the protein CASSVAGGGGYTF. This chain connects TRBV9 to TRBJ1-2, with D unresolved. CDR1 and CDR2 (germline): SGDLS, YYNGEE. The germline V and J ends were trimmed by 2 bases and 8 bases, with 13 bases remaining between them. The CDR3 consists of 13 residues.

The rearrangement links TRBV7-2 to TRBJ2-1; TRBD2 matches 9 bases. V lost 3 bases and J lost 4; bases outside the gene matches: 13. The CDR3 spans 18 residues. The germline V gene has CDR1 SGHTA and CDR2 FQGNSA. This chain's CDR3 is CASSFDPFAGGRYNEQFF. The CDR3 DNA reads TGTGCCAGCAGCTTCGACCCCTTCGCGGGAGGGCGGTACAATGAGCAGTTCTTC.

The chain couples TRBV12-5 to TRBJ1-2; the match to TRBD1 covers 8 bases. This CDR3 contains 12 residues. Germline CDR1 LGHNT, CDR2 FRNRAP. The junction had 4 bases not matched to a gene; V was cut back by 5 bases and J by 8 bases. The CDR3 loop reads CASGPRDRGYTF. In nucleotides, the CDR3 is TGTGCTAGTGGTCCCCGGGACAGGGGCTACACCTTC.

The chain couples TRBV5-4 to TRBJ2-7; 13 bases match TRBD2. This CDR3 is built from 16 residues. The V and J ends lost 0 bases and 5 bases, in that order; junction bases with no gene match: 5. Per germline, CDR1 SGHNT and CDR2 YYREEE (reference sequence). The CDR3 coding sequence is TGTGCCAGCAGCTTGGGACTAGCGGGGGGAATGGACGAGCAGTACTTC. Protein product: CASSLGLAGGMDEQYF. Variable domain in full (rest from reference TRBV5-4 and TRBJ2-7): ETGVTQSPTHLIKTRGQQVTLRCSSQSGHNTVSWYQQALGQGPQFIFQYYREEENGRGNFPPRFSGLQFPNYSSELNVNALELDDSALYLCASSLGLAGGMDEQYFGPGTRLTVT.

V and J are TRBV25-1 and TRBJ1-4; 8 bases are shared with TRBD1. J lost 6 bases, V lost 4 bases, and 4 bases had no gene match. The CDR3 length is 14 residues. Per the germline V gene, CDR1 is MGHDK and CDR2 is SYGVNS. This chain's CDR3 is CASSATGGYEKLFF. For the CDR3, the DNA is TGTGCCAGCAGTGCCACAGGGGGTTATGAAAAACTGTTTTTT.

The V gene is TRBV19, the J gene TRBJ1-1; D call uncertain. The germline V gene has CDR1 LNHDA and CDR2 SQIVND (reference sequence). The V end lost 3 bases, the J end lost 1 base, and 6 bases lay between the germline ends. CDR3 length: 13 amino acids. Here the CDR3 reads CASSIRGNTEAFF. The CDR3 DNA is TGTGCCAGTAGTATTCGGGGGAACACTGAAGCTTTCTTT.

This clone was picked up a small number of times. The chain recombines TRBV6-1 with TRBJ1-4; D is possibly TRBD1 (5 bases). The CDR3 spans 14 residues. Germline V gene sequence: CDR1 MNHNS, CDR2 SASEGT. With 5 bases removed from V and 5 bases from J, the gap between germline ends came to 12 bases. CDR3: CASSTSRENEKLFF. The CDR3 DNA follows: TGTGCCAGCAGTACATCCAGGGAAAATGAAAAACTGTTTTTT.

The rearrangement uses TRBV11-2 and TRBJ2-1; TRBD2 might be the D (5 bases). Trimming removed 1 base at V and 5 bases at J, with 15 bases between. This CDR3 has 16 amino acids. Germline CDR1 and CDR2: SGHAT and FQNNGV. CDR3 bases: TGTGCCAGCAGCTTAGGAGACTACCAGCCCGACAATGAGCAGTTCTTC. It translates to CASSLGDYQPDNEQFF.

V is TRBV5-1 and J is TRBJ2-2, with D possibly being TRBD2 (5 bases). This CDR3 spans 13 amino acids. V shed 2 bases and J shed 6 bases, with 8 bases lying between them. In germline, CDR1 is SGHRS, CDR2 YFSETQ. The CDR3 DNA reads as TGCGCCAGCAGCTTTTCGAGGGCCGGGGAGCTGTTTTTT. Its translation is CASSFSRAGELFF.

This chain connects TRBV5-1 to TRBJ2-5; 8 nucleotides agree with TRBD1. V gave up 2 bases and J gave up 3 bases; unmatched junction bases: 3. Germline V gives CDR1 SGHRS, CDR2 YFSETQ. CDR3 size: 14 residues. CDR3 nucleotides: TGCGCCAGCAGCTTCCAGGGGGCCGAAGAGACCCAGTACTTC. This sequence encodes CASSFQGAEETQYF.

The gene calls are TRBV6-1 and TRBJ1-5; D might be TRBD1 (6 bases). V was pared by 2 bases and J by 5 bases, with 10 bases between. Germline CDR1 reads MNHNS; CDR2 reads SASEGT. CDR3 length equals 14 residues. The CDR3 loop is CASSERAGDQPQHF. Here the CDR3 DNA reads TGTGCCAGCAGTGAAAGGGCAGGGGATCAGCCCCAGCATTTT.

The genes are TRBV6-5 and TRBJ2-6; TRBD1 is a possible D gene (5 bases). The V end lost 7 bases, the J end lost 0 bases, and 10 bases lay between the germline ends. This CDR3 region has 15 residues. Germline V gene lookup returns CDR1 MNHEY and CDR2 SVGAGI. The CDR3 is CASTQTGSGANVLTF. The CDR3 DNA reads as TGTGCCAGCACCCAAACAGGCTCTGGGGCCAACGTCCTGACTTTC.

The chain carries TRBV7-3 and TRBJ2-2; TRBD2 matches 7 bases. Trimming took 5 bases from V and 4 from J; bases not matched to a gene: 16. This CDR3 is built from 18 residues. Germline loops: CDR1 SGHTA, CDR2 FQGTGA. This CDR3 reads CASSTPLGGGYGTGELFF. CDR3 nucleotide sequence: TGTGCCAGCAGCACCCCCTTAGGCGGGGGATATGGCACCGGGGAGCTGTTTTTT. The entire variable domain, with the rest obtained from reference TRBV7-3 and TRBJ2-2, is as follows: GAGVSQTPSNKVTEKGKYVELRCDPISGHTALYWYRQSLGQGPEFLIYFQGTGAADDSGLPNDRFFAVRPEGSVSTLKIQRTERGDSAVYLCASSTPLGGGYGTGELFFGEGSRLTVL.

V usage is TRBV9 and J usage is TRBJ1-2; a possible D gene is TRBD1 (5 bases). Trimming pared 7 bases from V and 4 bases from J, leaving 17 bases between. CDR1 and CDR2 (germline): SGDLS, YYNGEE. The CDR3 is made up of 14 amino acids. CDR3 protein: CASGELPGFYGYTF. The CDR3 DNA is TGTGCCAGCGGGGAACTACCAGGGTTCTATGGCTACACCTTC.

This sequence joins TRBV10-3 and TRBJ2-5; D perhaps matches TRBD2 (6 bases). The V end lost 8 bases, the J end lost 5 bases, and 15 bases lay between the germline ends. This CDR3 is built from 13 residues. From germline, CDR1 is ENHRY and CDR2 SYGVKD. This CDR3 is CAIESSSDETQYF. DNA of the CDR3: TGTGCCATCGAAAGTTCTAGCGATGAGACCCAGTACTTC.

Concerning this clone itself: This specimen includes other DNA sequences encoding the same CDR3. V and J are TRBV20-1 and TRBJ1-3; D is unresolved. The germline V gene has CDR1 DFQATT and CDR2 SNEGSKA (reference sequence). There are 11 residues in the CDR3. V lost 6 bases and J lost 4, with 7 bases in between. In DNA form, the CDR3 reads TGCAGTGCCAAACAGGGAAACACCATATATTTT. This translates into CSAKQGNTIYF.